Listed below are T cell receptor beta chains from one sample, sequenced in a study of blood T cell repertoires in COVID-19. Profiled with immunoSEQ multiplex PCR; TCRdb holds only in-frame clones, not every one. Among about 220,000 clones listed, about nine tenths were seen once. The sample comprised PBMCs or T cells enriched from blood (not recorded which). The receptors derive from a woman aged 25 to 39 who had recovered from COVID-19. CDR3s include the opening cysteine and the closing phenylalanine or tryptophan. A D gene is named only where the DNA matches it firmly. Some rows have no size entry. The others give once, few or many, or a class for an expanded clone.

d_call j_call clone_size v_call cdr3_aa cdr3_nt
NA TRBJ1-1 NA TRBV9 CASSGQMNTEAFF TGTGCCAGCAGCGGACAGATGAACACTGAAGCTTTCTTT
NA TRBJ1-1 NA TRBV19 CASTKDRPTEAFF TGTGCCAGTACCAAGGACAGACCCACTGAAGCTTTCTTT
NA TRBJ1-2 many TRBV10-2 CASSDRENYGYTF TGCGCCAGCAGTGACAGGGAAAACTATGGCTACACCTTC
TRBD2 TRBJ2-1 NA TRBV6-2/TRBV6-3 CASSYELAVYNEQFF TGTGCCAGCAGTTACGAACTAGCGGTGTACAATGAGCAGTTCTTC
TRBD2 TRBJ2-3 NA TRBV6-4 CASTEVAGATDTQYF TGTGCCAGCACGGAGGTAGCGGGGGCCACAGATACGCAGTATTTT
NA TRBJ1-2 NA TRBV7-8 CASSLAGQRVGYGYTF TGTGCCAGCAGCTTAGCAGGTCAGAGGGTCGGCTATGGCTACACCTTC
NA TRBJ2-1 NA TRBV5-4 CASNALMSNEQFF TGTGCCAGCAACGCACTTATGAGTAATGAGCAGTTCTTC
NA TRBJ1-2 NA TRBV7-9 CASSLVLANYGYTF TGTGCCAGCAGCTTAGTATTAGCTAACTATGGCTACACCTTC
NA TRBJ1-3 NA TRBV9 CASSPRNPGNTIYF TGTGCCAGCAGCCCGCGCAATCCTGGAAACACCATATATTTT
NA TRBJ2-4 NA TRBV29-1 CSVEGGPKNIQYF TGCAGCGTTGAAGGGGGCCCCAAAAACATTCAGTACTTC
TRBD1 TRBJ1-1 NA TRBV4-3 CASSQDLWTGPEAFF TGCGCCAGCAGCCAAGATCTTTGGACAGGGCCTGAAGCTTTCTTT
TRBD2 TRBJ2-3 NA TRBV4-2 CASSQEERGEGSTDTQYF TGTGCCAGCAGCCAGGAGGAACGGGGGGAGGGGAGCACAGATACGCAGTATTTT
NA TRBJ2-3 NA TRBV9 CASSVPAVTVSDTQYF TGTGCCAGCAGCGTCCCGGCGGTGACAGTCTCAGATACGCAGTATTTT
NA TRBJ1-1 NA TRBV15 CATSREELGTGLNTEAFF TGTGCCACCAGCAGAGAAGAGTTAGGAACAGGGCTGAACACTGAAGCTTTCTTT
TRBD1 TRBJ2-7 NA TRBV6-5 CASRNTGESEQYF TGTGCCAGCAGGAATACAGGGGAGAGCGAGCAGTACTTC
NA TRBJ1-5 NA TRBV19 CASSMNRGRDENQPQHF TGTGCCAGTAGTATGAACCGGGGGAGAGATGAAAATCAGCCCCAGCATTTT
TRBD1 TRBJ2-3 once TRBV7-3 CASSRLRGQADTQYF TGTGCCAGCAGCCGCTTGAGGGGGCAGGCAGATACGCAGTATTTT
NA TRBJ2-7 NA TRBV5-4 CASSSTGGSIYEQYF TGTGCCAGCAGCTCCACGGGGGGCTCCATCTACGAGCAGTACTTC
NA TRBJ2-5 NA TRBV6-2/TRBV6-3 CASSQGEETQYF TGTGCCAGCAGTCAGGGCGAGGAGACCCAGTACTTC
NA TRBJ1-1 NA TRBV29-1 CSVVQQVEAFF TGCAGCGTTGTCCAACAAGTTGAAGCTTTCTTT
TRBD1 TRBJ2-3 NA TRBV6-2/TRBV6-3 CASSYPTGKATDTQYF TGTGCCAGCAGTTACCCGACAGGGAAGGCGACAGATACGCAGTATTTT
NA TRBJ1-5 NA TRBV6-6 CASRTGYSNQPQHF TGTGCCAGCAGAACAGGATATAGCAATCAGCCCCAGCATTTT
NA TRBJ1-3 NA TRBV10-3 CAISEPRDTETGNTIYF TGTGCCATCAGTGAGCCACGAGACACAGAAACTGGAAACACCATATATTTT
NA TRBJ1-4 NA TRBV29-1 CSVEDNGVGEKLFF TGCAGCGTTGAAGATAACGGGGTAGGGGAAAAACTGTTTTTT
NA TRBJ1-1 NA TRBV24-1 CATSDYRKDTEAFF TGTGCCACCAGTGATTACAGAAAGGACACTGAAGCTTTCTTT
NA TRBJ2-2 NA TRBV5-1 CASSPTANTGELFF TGCGCCAGCAGCCCTACAGCGAACACCGGGGAGCTGTTTTTT
NA TRBJ1-5 many TRBV9 CASSAGQNSNQPQHF TGTGCCAGCAGCGCCGGACAGAATAGCAATCAGCCCCAGCATTTT
NA TRBJ1-2 NA TRBV5-4 CASSLVNSYGYTF TGTGCCAGCAGCTTAGTGAACAGCTATGGCTACACCTTC
TRBD1 TRBJ2-1 NA TRBV3-1/TRBV3-2 CASSQSGQGGEQFF TGTGCCAGCAGCCAATCGGGACAGGGTGGTGAGCAGTTCTTC
NA TRBJ1-1 NA TRBV14 CASSYTPNTEAFF TGTGCCAGCAGCTATACACCGAACACTGAAGCTTTCTTT
NA TRBJ2-5 NA TRBV7-2 CASSLVRGGETQYF TGTGCCAGCAGCTTAGTGCGAGGGGGAGAGACCCAGTACTTC